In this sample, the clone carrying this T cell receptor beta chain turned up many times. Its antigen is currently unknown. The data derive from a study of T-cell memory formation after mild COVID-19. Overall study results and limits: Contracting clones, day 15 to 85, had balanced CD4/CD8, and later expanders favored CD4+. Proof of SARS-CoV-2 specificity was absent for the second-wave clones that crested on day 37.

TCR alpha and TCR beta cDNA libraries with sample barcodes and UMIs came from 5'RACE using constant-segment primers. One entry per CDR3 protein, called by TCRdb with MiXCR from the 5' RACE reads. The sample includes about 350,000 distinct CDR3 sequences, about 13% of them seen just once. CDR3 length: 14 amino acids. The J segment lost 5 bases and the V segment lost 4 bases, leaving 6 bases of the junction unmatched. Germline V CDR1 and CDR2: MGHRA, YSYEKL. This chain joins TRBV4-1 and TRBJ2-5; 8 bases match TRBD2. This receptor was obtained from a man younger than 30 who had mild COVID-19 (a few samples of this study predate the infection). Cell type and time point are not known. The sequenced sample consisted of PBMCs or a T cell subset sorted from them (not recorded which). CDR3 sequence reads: CASSPGGGWETQYF. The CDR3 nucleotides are TGCGCCAGCAGCCCCGGGGGGGGGTGGGAGACCCAGTACTTC.